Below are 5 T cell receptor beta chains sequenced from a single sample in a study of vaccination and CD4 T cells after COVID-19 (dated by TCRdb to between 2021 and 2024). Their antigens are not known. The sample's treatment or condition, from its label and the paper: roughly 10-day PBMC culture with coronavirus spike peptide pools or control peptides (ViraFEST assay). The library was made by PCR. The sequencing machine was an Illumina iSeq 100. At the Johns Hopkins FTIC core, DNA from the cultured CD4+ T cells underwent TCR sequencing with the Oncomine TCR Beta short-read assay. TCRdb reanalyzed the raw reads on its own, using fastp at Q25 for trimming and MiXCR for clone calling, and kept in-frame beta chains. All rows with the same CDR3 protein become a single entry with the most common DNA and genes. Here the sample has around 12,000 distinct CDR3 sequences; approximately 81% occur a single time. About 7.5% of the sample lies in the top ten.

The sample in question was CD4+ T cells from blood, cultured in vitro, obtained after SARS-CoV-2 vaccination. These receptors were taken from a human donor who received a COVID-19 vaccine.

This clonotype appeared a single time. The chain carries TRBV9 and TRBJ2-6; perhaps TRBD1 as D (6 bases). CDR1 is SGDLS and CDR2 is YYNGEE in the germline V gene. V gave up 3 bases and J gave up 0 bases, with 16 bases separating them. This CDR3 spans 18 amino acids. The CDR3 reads CASSAATGSDSGANVLTF. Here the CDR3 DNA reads TGTGCCAGCAGCGCAGCAACAGGGTCAGACTCTGGGGCCAACGTCCTGACTTTC.

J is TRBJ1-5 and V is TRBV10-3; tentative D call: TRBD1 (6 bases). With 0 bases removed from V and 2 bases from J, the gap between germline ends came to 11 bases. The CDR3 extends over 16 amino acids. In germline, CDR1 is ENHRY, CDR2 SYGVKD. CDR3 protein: CAISESTGAGNQPQHF. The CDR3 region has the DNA TGTGCCATCAGTGAGTCGACGGGGGCTGGCAATCAGCCCCAGCATTTT.

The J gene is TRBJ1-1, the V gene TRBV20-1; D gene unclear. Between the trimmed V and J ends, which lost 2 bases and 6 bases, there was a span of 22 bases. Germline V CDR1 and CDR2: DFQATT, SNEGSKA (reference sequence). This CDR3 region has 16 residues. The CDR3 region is CSARTREQISVPEAFF. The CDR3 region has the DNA TGCAGTGCTAGAACAAGAGAACAAATTTCAGTACCTGAAGCTTTCTTT.

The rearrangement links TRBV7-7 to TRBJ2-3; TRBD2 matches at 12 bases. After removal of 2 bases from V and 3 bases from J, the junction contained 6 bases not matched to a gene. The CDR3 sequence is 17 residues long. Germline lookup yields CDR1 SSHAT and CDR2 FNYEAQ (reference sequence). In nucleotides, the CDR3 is TGTGCCAGCAGCTTACAGTCCACTAGCGGGGGGACAGATACGCAGTATTTT. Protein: CASSLQSTSGGTDTQYF.

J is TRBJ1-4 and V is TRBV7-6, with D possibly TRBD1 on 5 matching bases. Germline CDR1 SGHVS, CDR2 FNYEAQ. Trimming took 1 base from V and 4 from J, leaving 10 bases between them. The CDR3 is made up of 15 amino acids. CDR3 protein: CASSLERQGNEKLFF. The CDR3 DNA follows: TGTGCCAGCAGCTTAGAGAGGCAGGGTAATGAAAAACTGTTTTTT.